This T cell receptor (beta chain) stems from a study of cytotoxic CD8 clonotypes in ibrutinib-treated CLL. The study's findings and limits: Clonality increased at ibrutinib response, then returned toward baseline at progression.

Here immunoSEQ multiplex PCR was the method, and the copy in TCRdb shows in-frame clones only, minus some. The table records about 250,000 clones, around three quarters of them present only once. With regard to this clone: Its antigen is not known.

This receptor was identified in a human donor with chronic lymphocytic leukemia. The sequencing used PBMCs, collected after 24 months of ibrutinib treatment.

The CDR3 region is CASSVAGGRTDTQYF. The CDR3 DNA reads as TGTGCCAGCAGTGTAGCGGGAGGGAGGACAGATACGCAGTATTTT. The chain is built from TRBV28 and TRBJ2-3; TRBD2 matches at 11 bases. V lost 5 bases, J lost 3 bases, and 4 bases stayed unmatched. Germline values: CDR1 MDHEN, CDR2 SYDVKM. This CDR3 contains 15 residues. Drawing the rest from reference TRBV28 and TRBJ2-3, the complete variable domain is DVKVTQSSRYLVKRTGEKVFLECVQDMDHENMFWYRQDPGLGLRLIYFSYDVKMKEKGDIPEGYSVSREKKERFSLILESASTNQTSMYLCASSVAGGRTDTQYFGPGTRLTVL.